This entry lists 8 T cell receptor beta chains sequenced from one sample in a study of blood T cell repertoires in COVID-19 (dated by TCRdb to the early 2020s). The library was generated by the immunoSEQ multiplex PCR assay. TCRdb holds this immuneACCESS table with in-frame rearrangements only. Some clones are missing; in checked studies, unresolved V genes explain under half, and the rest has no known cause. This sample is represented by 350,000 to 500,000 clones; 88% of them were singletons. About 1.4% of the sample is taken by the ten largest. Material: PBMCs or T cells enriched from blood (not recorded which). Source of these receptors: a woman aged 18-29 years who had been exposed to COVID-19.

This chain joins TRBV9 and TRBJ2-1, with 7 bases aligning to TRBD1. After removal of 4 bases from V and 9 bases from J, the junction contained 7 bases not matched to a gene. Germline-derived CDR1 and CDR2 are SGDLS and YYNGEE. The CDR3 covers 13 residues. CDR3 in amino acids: CASSSTSGGEQFF. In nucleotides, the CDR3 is TGTGCCAGCAGCTCAACCTCAGGGGGTGAGCAGTTCTTC. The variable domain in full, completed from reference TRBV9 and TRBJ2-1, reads DSGVTQTPKHLITATGQRVTLRCSPRSGDLSVYWYQQSLDQGLQFLIQYYNGEERAKGNILERFSAQQFPDLHSELNLSSLELGDSALYFCASSSTSGGEQFFGPGTRLTVL.

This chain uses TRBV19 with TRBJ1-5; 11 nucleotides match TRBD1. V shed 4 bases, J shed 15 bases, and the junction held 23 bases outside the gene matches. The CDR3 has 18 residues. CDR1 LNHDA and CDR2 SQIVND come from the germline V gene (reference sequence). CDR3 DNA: TGTGCCAGTAGTAGGGGACAGGGGGTGAGTCTCGGGCTGACTGCGTGGCATTTT. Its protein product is CASSRGQGVSLGLTAWHF. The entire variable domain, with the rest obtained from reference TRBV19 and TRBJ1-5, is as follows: DGGITQSPKYLFRKEGQNVTLSCEQNLNHDAMYWYRQDPGQGLRLIYYSQIVNDFQKGDIAEGYSVSREKKESFPLTVTSAQKNPTAFYLCASSRGQGVSLGLTAWHFGDGTRLSIL.

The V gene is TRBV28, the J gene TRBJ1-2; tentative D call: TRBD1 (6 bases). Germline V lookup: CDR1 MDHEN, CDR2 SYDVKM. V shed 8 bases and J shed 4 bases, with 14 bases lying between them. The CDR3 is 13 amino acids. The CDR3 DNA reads TGTGCCAGCGGCCTGACAGGATTCTATGGCTACACCTTC. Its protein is CASGLTGFYGYTF.

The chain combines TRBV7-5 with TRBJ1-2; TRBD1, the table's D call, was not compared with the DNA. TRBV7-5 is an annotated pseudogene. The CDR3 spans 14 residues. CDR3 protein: CARRSRAEFCGYTF. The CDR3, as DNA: TGTGCCAGAAGGAGCAGGGCGGAGTTTTGTGGCTACACCTTC.

The DNA for the CDR3 is TGTGCCAGCAGCTCAGGACAGGGGGCCTACAATGAGCAGTTCTTC. Its translation: CASSSGQGAYNEQFF. The J gene is TRBJ2-1, the V gene TRBV7-9; TRBD1 matches at 10 bases. The CDR3 runs to 15 residues. With V trimmed by 4 bases and J by 2 bases, 2 bases remained unmatched. The germline gives CDR1 SEHNR, CDR2 FQNEAQ (reference sequence).

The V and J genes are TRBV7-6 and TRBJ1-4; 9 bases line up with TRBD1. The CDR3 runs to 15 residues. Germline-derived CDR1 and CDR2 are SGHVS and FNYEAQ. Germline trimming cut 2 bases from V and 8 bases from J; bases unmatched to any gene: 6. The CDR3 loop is CASSLTGGGGEKLFF. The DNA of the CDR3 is TGTGCCAGCAGCTTAACAGGGGGCGGTGGAGAAAAACTGTTTTTT.

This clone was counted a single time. The CDR3 DNA reads as TGTGCCAGCAGCGCAGAGACTAGCGGGGGGTCATACGAGCAGTACTTC. Translating it yields CASSAETSGGSYEQYF. This chain uses TRBV9 with TRBJ2-7; 13 positions match TRBD2. The CDR3 spans 16 residues. Germline trimming cut 3 bases from V and 4 bases from J; bases unmatched to any gene: 7. CDR1 is SGDLS, CDR2 YYNGEE, per germline.

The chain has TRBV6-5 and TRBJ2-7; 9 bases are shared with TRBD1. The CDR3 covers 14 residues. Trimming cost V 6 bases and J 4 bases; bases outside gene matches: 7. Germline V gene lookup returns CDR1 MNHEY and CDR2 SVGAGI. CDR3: CASRTGGLKYEQYF. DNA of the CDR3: TGTGCCAGCAGAACAGGGGGCTTAAAGTACGAGCAGTACTTC.